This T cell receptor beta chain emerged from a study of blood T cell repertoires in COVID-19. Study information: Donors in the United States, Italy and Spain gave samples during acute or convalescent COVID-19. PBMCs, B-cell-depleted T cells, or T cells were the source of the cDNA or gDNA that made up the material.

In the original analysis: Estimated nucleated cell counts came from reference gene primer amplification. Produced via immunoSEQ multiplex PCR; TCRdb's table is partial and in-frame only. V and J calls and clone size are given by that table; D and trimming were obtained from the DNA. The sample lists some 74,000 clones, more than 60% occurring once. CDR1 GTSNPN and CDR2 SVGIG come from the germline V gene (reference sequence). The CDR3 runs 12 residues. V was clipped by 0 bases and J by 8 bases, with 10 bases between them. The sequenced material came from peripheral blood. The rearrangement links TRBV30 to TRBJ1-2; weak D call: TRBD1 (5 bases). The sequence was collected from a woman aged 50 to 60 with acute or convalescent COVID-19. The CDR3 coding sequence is TGTGCCTGGAGTGTATTCGGGGGAGGCTACACCTTC. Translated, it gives CAWSVFGGGYTF.